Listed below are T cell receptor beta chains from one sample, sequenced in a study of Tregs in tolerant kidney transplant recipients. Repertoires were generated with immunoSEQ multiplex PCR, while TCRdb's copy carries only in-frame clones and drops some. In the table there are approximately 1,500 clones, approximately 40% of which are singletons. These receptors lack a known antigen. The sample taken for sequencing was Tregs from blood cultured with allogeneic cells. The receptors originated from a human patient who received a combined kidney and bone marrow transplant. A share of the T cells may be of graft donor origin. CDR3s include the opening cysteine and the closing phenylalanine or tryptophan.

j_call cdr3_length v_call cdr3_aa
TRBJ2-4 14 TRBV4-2 CASSRTEAKNIQYF
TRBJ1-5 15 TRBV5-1 CASSPMGGPYQPQHF
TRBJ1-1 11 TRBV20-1 CSALSPPEAFF
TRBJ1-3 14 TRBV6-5 CASSLQGWENTIYF
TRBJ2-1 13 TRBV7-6 CASSSDLYNEQFF
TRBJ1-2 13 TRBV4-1 CASSPGTVGGYTF
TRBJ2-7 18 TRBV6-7 CASSYGLAGGPGRYEQYF
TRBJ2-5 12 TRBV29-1 CSVGTRRETQYF
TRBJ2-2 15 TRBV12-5 CASGTRQGDIGELFF
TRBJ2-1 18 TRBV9 CASSGGLAGGPSYNEQFF
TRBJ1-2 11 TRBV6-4 CASSEGYGYTF
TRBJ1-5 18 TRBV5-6 CASSSGITRRYSNQPQHF
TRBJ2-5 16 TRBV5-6 CASSYRRTSGVETQYF
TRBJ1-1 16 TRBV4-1 CASSQEPRGLKAEAFF
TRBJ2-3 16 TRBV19 CASSMVVLRYTDTQYF
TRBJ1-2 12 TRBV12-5 CASGGDFYGYTF
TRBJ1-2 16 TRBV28 CASTTRIRDRDYGYTF
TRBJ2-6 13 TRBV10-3 CAMADSGANVLTF
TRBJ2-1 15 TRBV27 CASSLWGSSYNEQFF
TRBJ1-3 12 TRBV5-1 CASSLAGGTIYF
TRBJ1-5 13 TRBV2 CASSIRENQPQHF
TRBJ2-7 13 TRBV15 CATGDRGSYEQYF
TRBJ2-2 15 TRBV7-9 CASSLGWGLTGELFF
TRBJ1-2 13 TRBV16 CASSPGTVYGYTF
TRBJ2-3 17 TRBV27 CASRSRAVSYPTDTQYF
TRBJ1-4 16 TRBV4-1 CASSQDRGVQNEKLFF
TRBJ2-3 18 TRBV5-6 CASSQTQWAGVSPDTQYF
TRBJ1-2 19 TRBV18 CGSSPQLLYPARFNYGYTF
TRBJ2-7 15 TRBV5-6 CASSLGQALSYEQYF
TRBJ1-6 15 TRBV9 CASSAGGTTDSPLHF
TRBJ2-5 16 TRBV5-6 CASSPRIGSQGETQYF
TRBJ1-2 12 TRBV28 CASRPTGGGYTF
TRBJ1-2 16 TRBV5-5 CASPAAISRKTYGYTF
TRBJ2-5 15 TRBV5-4 CASSLATSGGKTQYF
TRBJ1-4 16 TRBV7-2 CASSLDGAGAGEKLFF
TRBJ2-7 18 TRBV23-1 CASSHSREPGNTLYEQYF